Listed here is a single T cell receptor (beta chain). No antigen is known for it. This sample stems from a study of T-cell memory formation after mild COVID-19. Study-level information: TCR clusters mostly belonged to single donors. Study-wide results and caveats: The pre-infection memory compartment contained some responding clones, suggesting cross-reactive memory joined.

Trimming stripped 4 bases from V and 5 bases from J, with 9 bases between. The CDR3 contains 13 residues. Germline V gene sequence: CDR1 LGHDT, CDR2 YNNKEL (reference sequence). Barcoded TCR alpha and TCR beta cDNA libraries with UMIs came from 5'RACE using constant-segment primers. TCRdb re-called the 5' RACE reads through MiXCR, storing one row per CDR3 protein. Here the sample spans under 450,000 distinct CDR3 sequences, roughly an eighth being singletons. The chain uses TRBV3-1 and TRBJ1-5; possible D gene TRBD1, 5 bases. Sequences were obtained from PBMCs or a T cell subset sorted from them (not recorded which). This clonotype was sampled from a man younger than 35 who had mild COVID-19 (a few samples of this study predate the infection). Cell type and time point are not known. The CDR3 DNA is TGTGCCAGCAGCCTAGGGGTCGATCAGCCCCAGCATTTT. This gives the protein CASSLGVDQPQHF.